This entry lists 8 T cell receptor beta chains sequenced from one sample in a study of post-analysis software for immune sequencing data. These receptors' antigens are unknown. General observations from the study: The five TRBV segments detected at higher frequency in patients than in controls included TRBV5-6, TRBV5-1 and TRBV20-1.

Sequencing libraries made from TCR beta cDNA carried unique molecular identifiers. TCRdb re-derived calls from the PCR reads in MiXCR, one entry per CDR3 protein. Here the sample spans roughly 670,000 distinct CDR3 sequences, over 45% being singletons. Sequencing was performed on blood. The receptor source for this set is a girl aged 2 to 10 with multiple sclerosis.

CDR3 DNA: TGTGCCAGCAGCCGGACTAGCGGGAAAAACACAGATACGCAGTATTTT. As protein: CASSRTSGKNTDTQYF. The rearrangement uses TRBV5-5 and TRBJ2-3, with 12 bases matching TRBD2. This CDR3 is 16 amino acids long. V gave up 4 bases and J gave up 2 bases; unmatched junction bases: 5. The V gene's germline CDR1 is SGHKS and CDR2 YYEKEE (reference sequence).

This clonotype has just a few counts. The CDR3 region is CASRYSTSRNEQFF. In nucleotides, the CDR3 is TGCGCCAGTAGGTACTCAACATCTCGGAATGAGCAGTTCTTC. The gene calls are TRBV5-1 and TRBJ2-1, with D uncertain. CDR3 length equals 14 residues. With 8 bases removed from V and 7 bases from J, the gap between germline ends came to 19 bases. In germline, CDR1 is SGHRS, CDR2 YFSETQ.

The chain combines TRBV14 with TRBJ1-2; 7 bases are shared with TRBD1. CDR1 is SGHDN and CDR2 is FVKESK in the germline V gene. J gave up 0 bases and V 4 bases, and 8 bases lay outside the gene matches. This CDR3 spans 16 amino acids. This chain's CDR3 is CASSPHAGTANYGYTF. In nucleotides, the CDR3 is TGTGCCAGCAGCCCTCACGCCGGGACAGCTAACTATGGCTACACCTTC.

The chain carries TRBV3-1 and TRBJ2-5; D is possibly TRBD2 (6 bases). Germline V gene sequence: CDR1 LGHDT, CDR2 YNNKEL (reference sequence). V was cut by 5 bases and J by 0 bases, with 10 bases left in between. CDR3 length equals 14 residues. As DNA, the CDR3 is TGTGCCAGCAGCACACAGCGGGACCAAGAGACCCAGTACTTC. This translates into CASSTQRDQETQYF.

The V call is TRBV29-1, the J call TRBJ2-5, with a tentative D call TRBD1 (5 bases). The CDR3 extends over 12 amino acids. Germline lookup yields CDR1 SQVTM and CDR2 ANQGSEA. The CDR3: CSATVPQETQYF. For the CDR3, the DNA is TGCAGTGCGACAGTTCCCCAAGAGACCCAGTACTTC.

This rearrangement joins TRBV27 to TRBJ1-2; 9 bases line up with TRBD1. The CDR3 contains 16 residues. CDR1 and CDR2 from the germline V gene are MNHEY and SMNVEV (reference sequence). Germline trimming cut 5 bases from V and 1 base from J; bases unmatched to any gene: 8. The CDR3 sequence is CASSVGQGRINYGYTF. For the CDR3, the DNA is TGTGCCAGCAGTGTAGGACAGGGGAGAATTAACTATGGCTACACCTTC.

This clonotype was counted only a few times. V usage is TRBV7-2 and J usage is TRBJ2-1; D may be TRBD2 (6 bases). V was trimmed by 5 bases and J by 7 bases, leaving 21 bases between them. The CDR3 has 16 amino acids. CDR1 is SGHTA, CDR2 FQGNSA, per germline. CDR3 in DNA: TGTGCCAGCAGCACAGAGGGACCCCCCCGGGGGAATGAGCAGTTCTTC. Its translation is CASSTEGPPRGNEQFF. Full variable domain (missing parts from reference TRBV7-2 and TRBJ2-1): GAGVSQSPSNKVTEKGKDVELRCDPISGHTALYWYRQSLGQGLEFLIYFQGNSAPDKSGLPSDRFSAERTGGSVSTLTIQRTQQEDSAVYLCASSTEGPPRGNEQFFGPGTRLTVL.

This clonotype was detected a few times. V gene TRBV12-3 or TRBV12-4 combines with J gene TRBJ2-1; D might be TRBD2 (6 bases). CDR3 length: 13 residues. V was pared by 0 bases and J by 9 bases, with 9 bases between. The CDR3 here is CASSLAGGIEQFF. The CDR3 region has the DNA TGTGCCAGCAGTTTAGCGGGAGGAATTGAGCAGTTCTTC.